What follows is one TCR beta chain and its context. Its recognized antigen is unknown. Qualities for individual bases were not recorded, and no much larger clone is one base off. In total, approximately 700 healthy bone marrow donors made up the cohort. All cohort members were sampled while nominally healthy, although unrecorded immune exposures were likely present. The donor tested CMV seronegative, placing the donor among the 350 or so seronegative members of the cohort. Each donor provided a peripheral blood sample, and peripheral blood mononuclear cells were used for TCR beta sequencing. Genomic DNA extraction from the blood cell samples was performed with the Qiagen DNeasy Blood Extraction Kit. V drops 4 bases and J drops 7 bases, leaving 21 bases in between. Spanning cysteine to phenylalanine, the CDR3 consists of 16 amino acids. The CDR3 DNA has 48 bases and is translated from base 1. Looking up the germline V gene yields CDR1 SGHRS and CDR2 YFSETQ.

The data stem from a study of cytomegalovirus exposure and HLA in healthy donors (dated by TCRdb to the late 2010s). Regarding the research as a whole: An earlier analysis of roughly 500 of the donors reported 276 Gb of sequence data and 117 million unique TCR beta sequences obtained from 150 million to 200 million T cells. An early release covering roughly 600 HLA-typed donors comprised approximately 300 gigabases of sequencing data and some 79 million unique TCR sequences. Among the roughly 400 genotyped donors, 75% to 90% belonged to the genetic ancestry cluster associated with self-reported Caucasian donors. The study aimed to test whether cataloging public T cell receptors could reveal signatures of past pathogen exposure. The study profiled the T cell repertoires of 500 to 800 subjects by immunosequencing and related them to cytomegalovirus serostatus. In addition to the first cohort of several hundred subjects, a separate validation cohort of 100 to 150 different subjects was used. To predict cytomegalovirus infection status, the study combined high-throughput TCR immunosequencing, statistical association of individual TCRs with disease status, and machine learning. In a later analysis, previously published TCR beta repertoires from several hundred donors were re-analyzed and high-resolution HLA genotyping was added so that TCR occurrence patterns could be studied. Rather than using new phenotypic data, the later analysis identified candidate immune exposures from TCR beta sequences and from how often those sequences occurred across donors. In an earlier analysis of more than 550 of the donors, high-throughput TCR beta sequencing was used to judge whether each TCR beta V gene segment behaved as functional or pseudogenic. Donor age, sex, ethnicity and CMV serostatus were compiled alongside the repertoire data. Genome-wide SNP genotypes for about three fifths of the roughly 700 donors were used in a later genetic analysis, which treated that subset as a discovery cohort. Every repertoire in the discovery cohort had been generated on one and the same sequencing platform. Both class I and class II loci were covered by HLA typing, at four-digit resolution. Typing coverage differed by locus: A, B, C, DRB1 and DQB1 were typed in roughly 620-640 donors, DQA1 in 500 to 550, DPA1 in nearly 610, and DPB1 in 450 to 490. About five DR-DQ haplotypes were treated as single units for association and clustering because of strong linkage in the cohort. Among over 350 genotyped donors of the cohort, an average of about 240,000 unique TCR beta nucleotide sequences were sequenced per donor, around 20% of them non-productive. What the authors observed across the whole study: A later analysis reported that several top co-occurrence clusters appeared linked to parvovirus B19, influenza, CMV and Epstein-Barr virus. The only immune exposure information available for the cohort was CMV serostatus. In a later genetic analysis, fewer N-insertions in productive TCRs were reported among donors in an Asian-associated ancestry cluster than the roughly 640-donor mean. At a false discovery rate of 0.05, a later analysis linked 15,000 to 20,000 TCR beta sequences to specific HLA alleles. A total of roughly 160 TCR beta chains were listed by the study as associated with cytomegalovirus. Because counts were too low, roughly 17 rarely observed V segments, including chromosome 9 orphons, were left out of the earlier analysis of some 640 of the donors. The 87-base-pair reads could not distinguish some IMGT-functional V segments, including TRBV6-2 and TRBV6-3, so those segments were excluded. Cytomegalovirus status was reported to be diagnosed by the classifier with high specificity and sensitivity in both the original and validation cohorts. In a later analysis, most CMV-associated TCR beta chains were found to appear HLA-restricted, with HLA associations seemingly driven largely by CMV exposure. Three of the identified cytomegalovirus-associated TCR beta chains were confirmed in vitro to be specific for cytomegalovirus antigens. Correlated functional status among segregating V segments might reflect linkage disequilibrium, but an unknown experimental factor could not be ruled out. In a later analysis, HLA-associated TCR beta chains were found to be more clonally expanded and to have lower generation probabilities than equally common non-associated chains. Presence/absence analyses assumed roughly uniform sequencing depth across donors, an assumption that may not hold. Because some donors lacked HLA typing at each locus, the association tests relied only on the typed subset. Broadly in line with IMGT annotations, most TCR beta V segments showed up in productive rearrangements about 87% or about 30% of the time in an earlier analysis of around 600 of the donors. An association between a missense DCLRE1C variant and V-gene and J-gene trimming of TCR beta chains was found in a later genetic analysis and replicated in an independent cohort. In a later analysis, TCR association rates were found to vary across HLA loci, with the most associated TCRs seen for DRB1 alleles and the fewest for HLA-C alleles. A cluster of highly shared sequence variants was judged likely to be a technical artifact of the sequencing pipeline. The cohort was sequenced for TCR beta chains only, and without alpha or paired-chain data the features that could be detected were limited. The authors suggested that the approach could potentially be generalized to other disease states and immunological phenotypes. When HLA alleles, especially DR and DQ, strongly co-occurred, attributing TCR associations to individual alleles was difficult. Across donors, most TCR sequences were observed very rarely, whereas some public TCRs were present in many individuals. A further reported finding was that TCR beta sequences accurately predicted the HLA-A and HLA-B alleles for most subjects in the first cohort.

Receptor amplification or capture employed the immunoSEQ multiplex PCR assay. The multiplex PCR relied on a mix of 60 forward primers for TCR Vbeta segments and 13 reverse primers for TCR Jbeta segments. The CDR3 region of rearranged TCR beta genes was amplified from genomic DNA by a multiplex PCR assay. Amplified TCR beta libraries were sequenced as 87-base-pair reads on the Illumina HiSeq System. Processing in the source paper ran as follows. Across the roughly 600 repertoires, a later analysis counted 80 million or so unique TCR beta chains, roughly 11 million of which were shared by at least two donors. Raw reads were error-corrected and collapsed into unique sequences with a nearest-neighbor algorithm that merged closely related sequences to remove PCR and sequencing errors. Alignment of CDR3 sequences to IMGT reference sequences was used to assign V, D and J gene segments. Each retained sequence needed at least a six-nucleotide match to both a V gene segment and a J gene segment. Rearrangements were called productive when the CDR3 lacked stop codons and stayed in frame with V and J; all others were non-productive. CDR3 was defined by IMGT convention, running from the second conserved V-encoded cysteine to the conserved J-encoded phenylalanine. The earlier analysis of around 640 of the donors excluded sequences that lacked an unambiguous match to a single V gene segment. An earlier analysis of about 590 of the donors classified V segments as functional when productive rearrangements were above 56.7% and as segregating when the standard deviation between donors was above 5%. To diagnose cytomegalovirus status from the catalog of TCR beta chain sequences, a statistical classification framework was built. In a later analysis, V and J genes were assigned by comparing TCR nucleotide sequences against IMGT/GENE-DB human TR gene sequences. A later analysis assigned CDR3 sequences and most-parsimonious VDJ recombination scenarios with the TCRdist pipeline. In a later analysis, each TCR beta chain was defined by its CDR3 amino acid sequence together with its V-gene family, and reads without a unique V-gene family were excluded. As a way to deal with suspected cross-contamination and a sequencing artifact, a later analysis dropped 500 to 700 nucleotide sequences that were highly shared and had low generation probability. In a later analysis, a clonal expansion index for each public chain was calculated from normalized within-repertoire ranks of inferred template counts. A later analysis computed generation probabilities with a VDJ recombination model fitted to out-of-frame rearrangements, and checked the results against IGoR. Hypergeometric tests were used in a later analysis to score TCR-TCR, TCR-HLA and TCR-CMV co-occurrence, with a repertoire-size bias correction applied to the TCR pairs. To estimate false discovery rates, a later analysis permuted the HLA or CMV assignments 20 times. In a later analysis, co-occurring TCRs were grouped using DBSCAN, with TCRdist sequence similarity added in when clustering inside HLA-allele-positive subsets. Repertoires with fewer than 30,000 or more than 120,000 public chains, plus five repertoires with anomalous nucleotide sharing, were excluded from co-occurrence clustering. TCRdb's version of the immuneACCESS table is confined to in-frame rearrangements and falls short of the full clone set. An unresolved V gene accounts for under half of the shortfall where checked; the remainder is of unknown origin. V and J calls plus clone size are reproduced from that table; the DNA served to infer D and trimming. In this sample the table shows about 160,000 clones, over 70% of which occur a single time. The leading ten clones occupy about 4.7% of the sample.

This receptor was obtained from a young man in good health and CMV-seronegative. Sequenced: PBMCs. Recombination linked TRBV5-1 to TRBJ2-1; the D gene is perhaps TRBD1, from 6 matching bases. Here the CDR3 is given as CASSDAGTTRINEQFF. The DNA sequence reads TGCGCCAGCAGCGACGCCGGGACAACGAGGATAAATGAGCAGTTCTTC. The CDR3, completed at both ends by the reference TRBV5-1 and TRBJ2-1 genes, gives the full variable domain KAGVTQTPRYLIKTRGQQVTLSCSPISGHRSVSWYQQTPGQGLQFLFEYFSETQRNKGNFPGRFSGRQFSNSRSEMNVSTLELGDSALYLCASSDAGTTRINEQFFGPGTRLTVL.